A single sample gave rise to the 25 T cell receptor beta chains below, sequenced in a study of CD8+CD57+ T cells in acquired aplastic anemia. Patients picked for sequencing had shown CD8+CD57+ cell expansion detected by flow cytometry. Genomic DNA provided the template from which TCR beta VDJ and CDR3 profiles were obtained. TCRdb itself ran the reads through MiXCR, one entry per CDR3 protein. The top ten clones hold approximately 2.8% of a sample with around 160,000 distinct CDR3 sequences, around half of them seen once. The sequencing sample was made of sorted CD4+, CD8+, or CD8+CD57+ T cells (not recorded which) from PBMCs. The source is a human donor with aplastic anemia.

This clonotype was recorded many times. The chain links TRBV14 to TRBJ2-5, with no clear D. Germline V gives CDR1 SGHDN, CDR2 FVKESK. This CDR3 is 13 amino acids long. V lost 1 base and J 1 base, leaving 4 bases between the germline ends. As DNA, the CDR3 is TGTGCCAGCAGCCAAGTACCCCAAGAGACCCAGTACTTC. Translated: CASSQVPQETQYF.

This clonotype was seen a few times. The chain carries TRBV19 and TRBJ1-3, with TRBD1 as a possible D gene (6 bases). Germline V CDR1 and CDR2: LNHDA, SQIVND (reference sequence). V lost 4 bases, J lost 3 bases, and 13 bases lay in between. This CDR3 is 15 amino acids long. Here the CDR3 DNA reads TGTGCCAGTAGTAGAGGGGGGAACAGTGGAAACACCATATATTTT. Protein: CASSRGGNSGNTIYF.

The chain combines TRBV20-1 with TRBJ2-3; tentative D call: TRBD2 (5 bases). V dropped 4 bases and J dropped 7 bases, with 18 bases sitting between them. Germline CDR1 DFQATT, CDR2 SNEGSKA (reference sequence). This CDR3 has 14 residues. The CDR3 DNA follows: TGCAGTGCTACTGGTTACGGGAAGGAAAATACGCAGTATTTT. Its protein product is CSATGYGKENTQYF.

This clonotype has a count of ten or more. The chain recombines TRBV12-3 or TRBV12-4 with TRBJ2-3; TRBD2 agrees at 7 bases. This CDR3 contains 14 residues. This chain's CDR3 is CASSGQRGGDTQYF. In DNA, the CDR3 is TGTGCATCCTCCGGGCAGCGGGGAGGGGATACGCAGTATTTT.

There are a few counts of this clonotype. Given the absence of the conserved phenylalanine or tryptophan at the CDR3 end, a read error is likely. The CDR3 spells CASSLGTDTGELFL. Here the CDR3 DNA reads TGTGCCAGCAGTTTAGGGACAGACACCGGGGAGCTGTTTCTT. V is TRBV15 and J is TRBJ2-2, with TRBD1 matching over 7 bases. This CDR3 spans 14 amino acids. Germline V gives CDR1 LNHNV, CDR2 YYDKDF (reference sequence). Losses at the gene ends were 10 bases for V and 3 bases for J; bases not matched to a gene: 8.

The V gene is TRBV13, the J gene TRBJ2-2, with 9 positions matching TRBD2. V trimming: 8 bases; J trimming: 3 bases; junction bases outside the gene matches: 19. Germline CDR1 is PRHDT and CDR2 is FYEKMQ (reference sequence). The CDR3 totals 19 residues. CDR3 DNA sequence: TGTGCCAGCTCCGGTAGCGGTGGGGGACTAGCTACCGACACCGGGGAGCTGTTTTTT. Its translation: CASSGSGGGLATDTGELFF.

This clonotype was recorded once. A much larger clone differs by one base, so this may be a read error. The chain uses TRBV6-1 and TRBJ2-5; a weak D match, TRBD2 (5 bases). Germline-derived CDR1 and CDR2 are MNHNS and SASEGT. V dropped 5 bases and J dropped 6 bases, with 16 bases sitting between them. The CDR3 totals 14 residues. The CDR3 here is CASSLGESGQTQYF. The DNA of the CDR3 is TGTGCCAGCAGTCTAGGTGAGAGCGGACAGACCCAGTACTTC.

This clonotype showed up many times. The CDR3 reads CASSLVSGSENEQFF. CDR3 nucleotide sequence: TGTGCCAGCAGCTTAGTCAGCGGGAGTGAAAATGAGCAGTTCTTC. This chain joins TRBV7-3 and TRBJ2-1; TRBD2 matches at 8 bases. In germline, CDR1 is SGHTA, CDR2 FQGTGA. Trimming cost V 2 bases and J 7 bases; bases outside gene matches: 7. This CDR3 spans 15 amino acids.

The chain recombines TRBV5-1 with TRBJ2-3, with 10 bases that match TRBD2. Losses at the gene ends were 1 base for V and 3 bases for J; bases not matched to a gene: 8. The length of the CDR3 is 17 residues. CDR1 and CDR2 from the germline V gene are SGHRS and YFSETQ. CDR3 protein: CASSLLRAGGSTDTQYF. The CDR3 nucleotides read TGCGCCAGCAGCTTGTTACGAGCGGGGGGGTCTACAGATACGCAGTATTTT.

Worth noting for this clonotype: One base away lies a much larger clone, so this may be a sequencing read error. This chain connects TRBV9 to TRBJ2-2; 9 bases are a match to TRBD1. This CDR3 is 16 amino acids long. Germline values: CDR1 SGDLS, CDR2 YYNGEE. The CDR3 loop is CASSVGDRDWTGELLF. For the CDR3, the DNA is TGTGCCAGCAGCGTAGGGGACAGGGATTGGACCGGGGAGCTGCTTTTT.

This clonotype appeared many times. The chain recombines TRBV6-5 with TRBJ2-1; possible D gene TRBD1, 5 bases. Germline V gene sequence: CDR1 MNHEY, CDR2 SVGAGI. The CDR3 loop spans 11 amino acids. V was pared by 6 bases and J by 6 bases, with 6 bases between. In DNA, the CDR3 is TGTGCCAGCAGGACAGTCAATGAGCAGTTCTTC. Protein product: CASRTVNEQFF.

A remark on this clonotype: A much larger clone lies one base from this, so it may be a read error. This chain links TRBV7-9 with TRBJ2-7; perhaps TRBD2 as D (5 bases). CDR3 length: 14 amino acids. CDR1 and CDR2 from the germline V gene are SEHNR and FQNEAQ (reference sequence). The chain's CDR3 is CASSSFAGSYERYF. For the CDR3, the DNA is TGTGCCAGCAGCTCCTTTGCGGGCTCCTACGAGCGGTACTTC.

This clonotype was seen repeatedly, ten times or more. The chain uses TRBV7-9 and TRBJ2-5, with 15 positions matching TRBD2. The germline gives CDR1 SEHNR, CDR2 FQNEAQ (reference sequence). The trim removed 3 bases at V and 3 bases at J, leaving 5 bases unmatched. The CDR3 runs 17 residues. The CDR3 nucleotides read TGTGCCAGCAGCTTTGGGACTAGCGGGAGGAGGGAAGAGACCCAGTACTTC. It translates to CASSFGTSGRREETQYF.

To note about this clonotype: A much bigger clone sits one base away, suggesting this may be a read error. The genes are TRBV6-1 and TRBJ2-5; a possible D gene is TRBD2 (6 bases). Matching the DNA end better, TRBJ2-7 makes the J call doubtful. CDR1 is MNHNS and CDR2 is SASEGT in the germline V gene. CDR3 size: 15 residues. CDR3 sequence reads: CASSEAGGEPYEQYF. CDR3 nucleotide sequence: TGTGCCAGCAGTGAAGCCGGGGGAGAGCCCTACGAGCAGTACTTC.

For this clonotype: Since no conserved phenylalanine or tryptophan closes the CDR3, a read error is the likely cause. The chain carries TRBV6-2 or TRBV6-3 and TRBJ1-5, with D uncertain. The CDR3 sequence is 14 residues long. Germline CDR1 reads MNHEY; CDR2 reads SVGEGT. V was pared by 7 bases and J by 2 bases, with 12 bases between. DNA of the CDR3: TGTGCCAGCAACCGGGAGGGCCGCAATCAGCCCCAGCATCTT. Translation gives CASNREGRNQPQHL.

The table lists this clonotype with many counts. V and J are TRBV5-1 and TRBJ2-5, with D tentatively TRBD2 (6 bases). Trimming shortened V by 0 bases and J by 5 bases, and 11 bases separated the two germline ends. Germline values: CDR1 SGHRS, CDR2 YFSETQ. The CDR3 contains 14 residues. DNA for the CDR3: TGCGCCAGCAGCTTGGCTAGCGCACGGGAGACCCAGTACTTC. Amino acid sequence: CASSLASARETQYF. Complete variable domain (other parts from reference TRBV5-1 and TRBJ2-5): KAGVTQTPRYLIKTRGQQVTLSCSPISGHRSVSWYQQTPGQGLQFLFEYFSETQRNKGNFPGRFSGRQFSNSRSEMNVSTLELGDSALYLCASSLASARETQYFGPGTRLLVL.

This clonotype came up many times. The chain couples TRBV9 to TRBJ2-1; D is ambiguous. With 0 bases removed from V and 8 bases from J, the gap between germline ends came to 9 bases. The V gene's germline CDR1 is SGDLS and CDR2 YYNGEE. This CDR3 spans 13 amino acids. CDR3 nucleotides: TGTGCCAGCAGCGTAGCTTCCCGGGATGAGCAGTTCTTC. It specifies CASSVASRDEQFF. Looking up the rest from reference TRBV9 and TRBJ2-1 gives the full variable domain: DSGVTQTPKHLITATGQRVTLRCSPRSGDLSVYWYQQSLDQGLQFLIQYYNGEERAKGNILERFSAQQFPDLHSELNLSSLELGDSALYFCASSVASRDEQFFGPGTRLTVL.

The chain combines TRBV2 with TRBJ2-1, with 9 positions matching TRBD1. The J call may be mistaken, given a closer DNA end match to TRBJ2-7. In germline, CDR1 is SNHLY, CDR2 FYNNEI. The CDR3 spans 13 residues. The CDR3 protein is CASKGQGLGEQYF. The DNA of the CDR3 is TGTGCCAGCAAGGGACAGGGTTTAGGGGAGCAGTACTTC.

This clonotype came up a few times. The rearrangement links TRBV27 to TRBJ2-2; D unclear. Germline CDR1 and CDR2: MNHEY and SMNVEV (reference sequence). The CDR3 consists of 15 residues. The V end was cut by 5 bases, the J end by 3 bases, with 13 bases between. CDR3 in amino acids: CASSANIVDTGELFF. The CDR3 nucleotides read TGTGCCAGCAGTGCCAACATCGTAGACACCGGGGAGCTGTTTTTT.

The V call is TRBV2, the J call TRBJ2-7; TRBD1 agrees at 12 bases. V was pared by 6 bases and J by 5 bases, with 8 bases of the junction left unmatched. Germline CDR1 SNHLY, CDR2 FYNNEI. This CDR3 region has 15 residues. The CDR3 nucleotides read TGTGCCAGCAGCGAAACCGGGACAGGGGGCAACGAGCAGTACTTC. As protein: CASSETGTGGNEQYF.

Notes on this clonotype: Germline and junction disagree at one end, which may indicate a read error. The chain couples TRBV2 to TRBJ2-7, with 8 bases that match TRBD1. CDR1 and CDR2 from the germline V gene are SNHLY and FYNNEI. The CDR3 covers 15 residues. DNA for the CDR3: TGTGCCATCAGTGGAGGGACAGGAAGAAACTACGAGCAGTACTTC. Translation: CAISGGTGRNYEQYF. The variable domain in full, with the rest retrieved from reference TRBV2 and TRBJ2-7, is EPEVTQTPSHQVTQMGQEVILRCVPISNHLYFYWYRQILGQKVEFLVSFYNNEISEKSEIFDDQFSVERPDGSNFTLKIRSTKLEDSAMYFCAISGGTGRNYEQYFGPGTRLTVT.

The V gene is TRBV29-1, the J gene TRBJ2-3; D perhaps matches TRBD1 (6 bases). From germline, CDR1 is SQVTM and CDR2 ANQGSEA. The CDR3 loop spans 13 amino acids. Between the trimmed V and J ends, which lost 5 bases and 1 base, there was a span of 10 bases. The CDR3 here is CSVKRQGTDTQYF. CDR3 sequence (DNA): TGCAGCGTTAAACGACAGGGCACAGATACGCAGTATTTT.

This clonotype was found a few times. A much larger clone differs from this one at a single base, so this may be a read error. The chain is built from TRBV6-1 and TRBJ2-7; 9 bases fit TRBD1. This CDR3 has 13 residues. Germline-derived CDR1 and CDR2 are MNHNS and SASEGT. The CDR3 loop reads CASSKDRGYDQYF. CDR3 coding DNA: TGTGCCAGCAGTAAGGACAGGGGCTACGATCAGTACTTC.

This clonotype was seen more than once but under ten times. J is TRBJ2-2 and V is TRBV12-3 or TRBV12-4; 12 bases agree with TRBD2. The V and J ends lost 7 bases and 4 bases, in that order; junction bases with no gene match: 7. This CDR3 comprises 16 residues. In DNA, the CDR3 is TGTGCCAGCAAGAGACTAGCGGGAGTTAGCACCGGGGAGCTGTTTTTT. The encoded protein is CASKRLAGVSTGELFF.

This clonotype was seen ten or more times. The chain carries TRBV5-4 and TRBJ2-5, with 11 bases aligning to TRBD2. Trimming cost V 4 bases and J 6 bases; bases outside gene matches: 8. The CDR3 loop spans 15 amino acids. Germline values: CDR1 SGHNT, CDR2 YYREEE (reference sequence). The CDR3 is CASSVTSGSTQTQYF. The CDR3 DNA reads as TGTGCCAGCAGCGTCACTAGCGGGAGTACCCAGACCCAGTACTTC.